Listed below are T cell receptor beta chains from one sample, sequenced in a study of early T cells in non-severe SARS-CoV-2 infection. MiXCR, applied by TCRdb to the 5' RACE reads, yields one record per CDR3 protein. The data show tens of thousands of distinct CDR3 sequences, 9.5% to 13% seen once. The sample comprised whole blood. The receptors were gathered from an adult who was a healthcare worker with PCR-confirmed SARS-CoV-2 infection or an uninfected control (not recorded which). Both conserved end residues are part of each CDR3. D genes are given only for firm matches. Clone size is not always given. Where it is, it says once, few, many or a class for expanded clones.

- many TRBJ1-5 TRBV6-5 CASRTILGTNQPQHF TGTGCCAGCAGAACTATCTTGGGGACAAATCAGCCCCAGCATTTT
- few TRBJ2-3 TRBV25-1 CASSEFSLTDTQYF TGTGCCAGCAGTGAATTTAGCCTCACAGATACGCAGTATTTT
- few TRBJ1-6 TRBV6-5 CASSYSIRVSPLHF TGTGCCAGCAGTTACTCGATCAGGGTTTCACCCCTCCACTTT
TRBD1 few TRBJ2-7 TRBV29-1 CSVASQGYEQYF TGCAGCGTTGCTTCACAGGGGTACGAGCAGTACTTC
- few TRBJ2-7 TRBV6-5 CASSYYGTETYEQYF TGTGCCAGCAGTTATTACGGGACGGAAACCTACGAGCAGTACTTC
- - TRBJ1-1 TRBV7-3 CATKEGMNTEAFF TGTGCCACCAAGGAGGGAATGAACACTGAAGCTTTCTTT
- many TRBJ1-1 TRBV10-1 CASSESRLGQHNTEAFF TGCGCCAGCAGTGAGTCACGACTTGGACAACACAACACTGAAGCTTTCTTT
- many TRBJ2-1 TRBV29-1 CSVLSSYNEQFF TGCAGCGTTCTGAGCTCCTACAATGAGCAGTTCTTC
- few TRBJ2-2 TRBV6-5 CASSYGGTGELFF TGTGCCAGCAGTTACGGGGGCACCGGGGAGCTGTTTTTT
- - TRBJ1-6 TRBV5-1 CASSFGPNSPLHF TGCGCCAGCAGCTTCGGACCCAATTCACCCCTCCACTTT
- many TRBJ1-4 TRBV6-5 CASSKGKEKLFF TGTGCCAGCAGTAAAGGAAAAGAAAAACTGTTTTTT
- many TRBJ1-6 TRBV9 CASSAWGGARDSPLHF TGTGCCAGCAGCGCGTGGGGAGGCGCTCGGGATTCACCCCTCCACTTT
- many TRBJ1-2 TRBV10-2 CASSPNSAGYTF TGCGCCAGCAGTCCCAACTCGGCTGGCTACACCTTC
TRBD1 many TRBJ2-5 TRBV2 CASSEGRRQGEETQYF TGTGCCAGCAGTGAAGGCAGGCGCCAGGGGGAAGAGACCCAGTACTTC
- many TRBJ2-2 TRBV20-1 CSASKSFTGELFF TGCAGTGCTAGTAAGAGTTTCACCGGGGAGCTGTTTTTT
- many TRBJ2-7 TRBV20-1 CSVRRLWPYEQYF TGCAGTGTTCGGCGCTTGTGGCCCTACGAGCAGTACTTC
TRBD1 many TRBJ1-5 TRBV9 CASTRTGDSNQPQHF TGTGCCAGCACCCGGACAGGTGATAGCAATCAGCCCCAGCATTTT
- few TRBJ2-1 TRBV11-2 CASSLVISGNEQFF TGTGCCAGCAGCTTAGTTATATCTGGCAATGAGCAGTTCTTC
- many TRBJ1-1 TRBV3-1 CASSTSRGTEAFF TGTGCCAGCAGCACCAGTAGAGGCACTGAAGCTTTCTTT
- few TRBJ1-3 TRBV12-5 CASGLVDRTGNTIYF TGTGCTAGTGGTTTGGTCGACAGGACTGGAAACACCATATATTTT
- few TRBJ2-3 TRBV11-3 CASSLGPSTDTQYF TGTGCCAGCAGCTTAGGGCCTAGCACAGATACGCAGTATTTT
- - TRBJ1-6 TRBV12-3/TRBV12-4 CASSFVGGGNSPLHF TGTGCCAGCAGTTTCGTAGGGGGGGGAAATTCACCCCTCCACTTT
TRBD1 many TRBJ2-2 TRBV3-1 CASSQVRTGNTGELFF TGTGCCAGCAGCCAAGTTAGGACAGGGAACACCGGGGAGCTGTTTTTT
- once TRBJ2-7 TRBV6-2/TRBV6-3 CASSYVYEQYF TGTGCCAGCAGTTACGTCTACGAGCAGTACTTC
- many TRBJ1-5 TRBV19 CASSIGSGQFQPQHF TGTGCCAGTAGTATAGGGTCAGGCCAATTTCAGCCCCAGCATTTT
- - TRBJ2-1 TRBV7-3 CASSLKGGSSYNEQFF TGTGCCAGCAGCTTAAAAGGTGGGAGCTCCTACAATGAGCAGTTCTTC
TRBD1 few TRBJ1-1 TRBV6-2/TRBV6-3 CATTGQRIEAFF TGTGCCACGACGGGACAGAGAATTGAAGCTTTCTTT
- few TRBJ1-2 TRBV9 CASSGGRDFSGYTF TGTGCCAGCAGCGGGGGCAGGGACTTTTCTGGCTACACCTTC
- few TRBJ2-7 TRBV18 CASSQGSTLNSYEQYF TGTGCCAGCTCACAGGGGTCGACACTAAACTCCTACGAGCAGTACTTC
- few TRBJ2-5 TRBV27 CATRGAYRETQYF TGTGCCACCAGGGGGGCGTACCGAGAGACCCAGTACTTC
- - TRBJ2-1 TRBV5-4 CASSLLGGSYNEQFF TGTGCCAGCAGCCTACTAGGGGGCTCCTACAATGAGCAGTTCTTC
- - TRBJ2-1 TRBV11-1 CASSLEREQFF TGTGCCAGCAGCTTAGAGCGGGAGCAGTTCTTC
- - TRBJ2-5 TRBV6-2/TRBV6-3 CASSYPETQYF TGTGCCAGCAGTTACCCAGAGACCCAGTACTTC
- many TRBJ1-1 TRBV5-1 CASGRENTEAFF TGCGCCAGCGGACGAGAGAACACTGAAGCTTTCTTT
- - TRBJ2-1 TRBV5-5 CASSLELQGRNEQFF TGTGCCAGCAGCTTGGAGTTGCAGGGAAGGAATGAGCAGTTCTTC
- many TRBJ1-4 TRBV7-2 CASSLNPAGATNEKLFF TGTGCCAGCAGCTTAAACCCAGCGGGTGCAACTAATGAAAAACTGTTTTTT